These 6 T cell receptor beta chains were all obtained from the same sample, sequenced in a study of OX40 agonist ivuxolimab in advanced cancers. The table came from immunoSEQ multiplex PCR; TCRdb's copy has only in-frame clones and leaves some out. The repertoire has tens of thousands of clones, under 90% of them found once; the top ten carry approximately 2%. The sample in question was CD4+ or CD8+ T cells sorted from blood, obtained in a trial of the OX40 agonist ivuxolimab. These receptors were taken from an adult with an advanced solid tumor such as melanoma, head and neck, liver or kidney cancer.

The rearrangement joins TRBV10-1 to TRBJ2-3; TRBD1 might be the D (5 bases). The V and J ends lost 0 bases and 1 base respectively, with 5 bases between them. This CDR3 comprises 14 residues. Germline lookup yields CDR1 WNHNN and CDR2 SYGVQD (reference sequence). The CDR3, as DNA: TGCGCCAGCAGTGAGTCGACAGGCACAGATACGCAGTATTTT. Protein sequence: CASSESTGTDTQYF.

This rearrangement joins TRBV6-6 to TRBJ1-2; D is perhaps TRBD1 (5 bases). The V end was cut by 6 bases, the J end by 10 bases, with 12 bases between. The germline CDR1 and CDR2 sequences are MNHNY and SVGAGI (reference sequence). This CDR3 spans 11 amino acids. The CDR3 DNA follows: TGTGCCAGCAGAATGGGGGTTAACTACACCTTC. Translating gives CASRMGVNYTF.

The genes are TRBV5-4 and TRBJ2-3, with TRBD2 matching over 7 bases. After removal of 2 bases from V and 0 bases from J, the junction contained 3 bases not matched to a gene. The CDR3 runs to 15 residues. From germline, CDR1 is SGHNT and CDR2 YYREEE (reference sequence). CDR3 protein: CASSFSSGSTDTQYF. In nucleotides, the CDR3 is TGTGCCAGCAGCTTCTCTAGCGGTAGCACAGATACGCAGTATTTT.

The chain combines TRBV10-3 with TRBJ1-1; D not resolved. The CDR3 is 13 residues long. The V gene lost 10 bases and the J gene lost 6 bases, with 18 bases spanning the gap. Germline-derived CDR1 and CDR2 are ENHRY and SYGVKD. CDR3 in amino acids: CATQLGFGAEAFF. For the CDR3, the DNA is TGTGCCACCCAACTTGGCTTCGGTGCTGAAGCTTTCTTT.

V is TRBV11-2 and J is TRBJ2-1, with D possibly being TRBD1 or TRBD2 (7 bases each). The CDR3 has 15 amino acids. V lost 0 bases to trimming and J lost 7 bases, with 13 bases between them. Germline assignment: CDR1 SGHAT and CDR2 FQNNGV. The CDR3 loop is CASSLEGGDRNEQFF. Written as DNA, the CDR3 is TGTGCCAGCAGCTTAGAGGGGGGGGACAGAAATGAGCAGTTCTTC.

This sequence joins TRBV11-2 and TRBJ2-2; perhaps TRBD2 as D (6 bases). This CDR3 has 14 amino acids. Germline assignment: CDR1 SGHAT and CDR2 FQNNGV. V lost 3 bases and J lost 3, with 8 bases in between. This CDR3 reads CASSFAGYTGELFF. As DNA, the CDR3 is TGTGCCAGCAGCTTTGCGGGGTACACCGGGGAGCTGTTTTTT.